This T cell receptor beta chain was sequenced during a study of shared clonotypes between healthy human individuals. Germline trimming cut 4 bases from V and 0 bases from J; bases unmatched to any gene: 2. The CDR3 sequence is 14 residues long. From germline, CDR1 is SGHVS and CDR2 FNYEAQ. Genomic DNA from unsorted samples was obtained from approximately 96 million PBMCs (per sample). The assay was immunoSEQ multiplex PCR, and TCRdb's table has in-frame clones only and misses some. Of about 490,000 clones in the sample, around three quarters were seen once. The rearrangement uses TRBV7-6 and TRBJ2-7, with TRBD1 matching 8 bases. This receptor was obtained from a woman between 40 and 55 years old in good health. Some clones in this sample may be carry-over from other donors' samples. The sample comprised PBMCs. The CDR3 DNA reads TGTGCCAGCAGCTCGCAGGGGGCCTCCTACGAGCAGTACTTC. Protein product: CASSSQGASYEQYF.